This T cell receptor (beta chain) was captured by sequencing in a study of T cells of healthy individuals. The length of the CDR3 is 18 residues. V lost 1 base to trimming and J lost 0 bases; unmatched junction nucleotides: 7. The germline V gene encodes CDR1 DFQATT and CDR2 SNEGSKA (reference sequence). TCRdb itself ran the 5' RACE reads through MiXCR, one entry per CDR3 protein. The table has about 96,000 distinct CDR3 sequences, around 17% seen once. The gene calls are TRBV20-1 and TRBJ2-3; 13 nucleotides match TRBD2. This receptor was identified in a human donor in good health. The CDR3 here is CSARGSGLAGASTDTQYF. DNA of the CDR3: TGCAGTGCTAGAGGATCCGGACTAGCGGGGGCCAGCACAGATACGCAGTATTTT.